These T cell receptor beta chains were read from a single sample in a study of CD8 T cells in Susac syndrome. TCRdb ran MiXCR on the immunoSEQ multiplex PCR reads and lists one entry per CDR3 protein. This sample has some 220,000 distinct CDR3 sequences, with about 96% found just once. Material: CD4+ T cells from PBMCs. The source of these receptors is a human donor with multiple sclerosis. CDR3s include the opening cysteine and the closing phenylalanine or tryptophan. A D gene is named only where the DNA matches it firmly. Size is stated for part of the rows, as once, few or many counts, or as a class when the clone is expanded.

>-|TRBJ2-2|-|TRBV3-1
CASSQDIGTHFTGELFF
TGTGCCAGCAGCCAAGACATAGGGACTCACTTCACCGGGGAGCTGTTTTTT
>TRBD2|TRBJ2-7|-|TRBV12-3/TRBV12-4
CASSFLAGATEQYF
TGTGCCAGCAGTTTCCTAGCGGGCGCAACCGAGCAGTACTTC
>-|TRBJ2-4|-|TRBV10-3
CAISARLAKNIQYF
TGTGCCATCTCGGCGCGGCTAGCCAAAAACATTCAGTACTTC
>-|TRBJ2-5|-|TRBV29-1
CSVSYQGLGETQYF
TGCAGCGTTTCATATCAGGGATTGGGGGAGACCCAGTACTTC
>-|TRBJ2-3|once|TRBV25-1
CASSAGAPDTQYF
TGTGCCAGCAGTGCCGGGGCCCCAGATACGCAGTATTTT
>TRBD2|TRBJ2-7|once|TRBV12-3/TRBV12-4
CASGKGLAGGVYEQYF
TGTGCCAGCGGAAAGGGACTAGCGGGAGGGGTCTACGAGCAGTACTTC
>-|TRBJ2-7|-|TRBV3-1
CASSQLAEQYF
TGTGCCAGCAGCCAACTGGCCGAGCAGTACTTC
>TRBD1|TRBJ1-4|-|TRBV20-1
CSARGQGSSKLFF
TGCAGTGCCCGAGGACAGGGGTCGTCAAAACTGTTTTTT
>-|TRBJ1-1|-|TRBV27
CASRSPANTEAFF
TGTGCCAGCCGCAGTCCTGCGAACACTGAAGCTTTCTTT
>TRBD1|TRBJ2-7|-|TRBV3-1
CASSQLPTGALSYEQYF
TGTGCCAGCAGTCAACTGCCTACAGGGGCCCTCTCCTACGAGCAGTACTTC
>-|TRBJ2-4|-|TRBV28
CASSSPRLGAKNIQYF
TGTGCCAGCAGTTCCCCCCGACTGGGAGCCAAAAACATTCAGTACTTC
>TRBD2|TRBJ2-5|-|TRBV11-2
CASSLDLTSGRQETQYF
TGTGCCAGCAGCTTAGACCTGACTAGCGGGAGACAAGAGACCCAGTACTTC
>-|TRBJ2-5|-|TRBV28
CASSFGGGVRTQYF
TGTGCCAGCAGTTTCGGTGGGGGAGTACGGACCCAGTACTTC
>-|TRBJ2-7|-|TRBV6-1
CASRAASYEQYF
TGTGCCAGCAGGGCAGCATCCTACGAGCAGTACTTC
>-|TRBJ2-3|-|TRBV7-9
CASKRGSTDTQYF
TGTGCCAGCAAGAGGGGGAGCACAGATACGCAGTATTTT
>-|TRBJ2-3|-|TRBV6-1
CASISKTGTARTDTQYF
TGTGCCAGCATATCCAAGACCGGGACGGCTCGCACAGATACGCAGTATTTT